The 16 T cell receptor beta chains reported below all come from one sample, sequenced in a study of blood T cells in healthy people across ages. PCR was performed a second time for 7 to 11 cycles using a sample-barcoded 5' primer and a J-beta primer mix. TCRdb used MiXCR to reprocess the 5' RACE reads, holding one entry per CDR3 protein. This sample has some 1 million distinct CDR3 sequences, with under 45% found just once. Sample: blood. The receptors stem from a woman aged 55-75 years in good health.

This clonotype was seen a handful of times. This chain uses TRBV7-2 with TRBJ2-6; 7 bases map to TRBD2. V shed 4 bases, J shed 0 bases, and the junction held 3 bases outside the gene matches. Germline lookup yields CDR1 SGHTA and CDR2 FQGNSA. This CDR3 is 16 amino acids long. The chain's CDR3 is CASSSRDYSGANVLTF. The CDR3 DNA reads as TGTGCCAGCAGCTCAAGGGACTACTCTGGGGCCAACGTCCTGACTTTC.

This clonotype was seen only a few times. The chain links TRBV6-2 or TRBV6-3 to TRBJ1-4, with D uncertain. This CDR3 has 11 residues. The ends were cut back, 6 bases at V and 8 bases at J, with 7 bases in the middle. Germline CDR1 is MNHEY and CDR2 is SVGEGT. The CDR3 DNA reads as TGTGCCAGCAGGAACCCAGAAAAACTGTTTTTT. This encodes CASRNPEKLFF.

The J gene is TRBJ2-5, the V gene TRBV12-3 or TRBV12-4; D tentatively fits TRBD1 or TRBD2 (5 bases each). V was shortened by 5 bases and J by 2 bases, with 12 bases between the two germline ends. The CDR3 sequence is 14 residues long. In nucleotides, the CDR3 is TGTGCCAGCAGTAGGACGGGACCTCAAGAGACCCAGTACTTC. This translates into CASSRTGPQETQYF.

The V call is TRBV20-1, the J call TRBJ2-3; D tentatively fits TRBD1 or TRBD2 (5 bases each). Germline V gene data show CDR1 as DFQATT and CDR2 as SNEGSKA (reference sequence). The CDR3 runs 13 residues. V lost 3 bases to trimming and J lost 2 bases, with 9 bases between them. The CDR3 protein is CSARGPTTDTQYF. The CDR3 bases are TGCAGTGCTAGGGGACCCACCACAGATACGCAGTATTTT.

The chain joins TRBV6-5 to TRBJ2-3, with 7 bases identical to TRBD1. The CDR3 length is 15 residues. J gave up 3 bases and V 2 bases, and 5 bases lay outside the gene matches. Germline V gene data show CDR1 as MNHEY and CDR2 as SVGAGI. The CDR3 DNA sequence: TGTGCCAGCAGTTACGATAAGGGGGCAACAGATACGCAGTATTTT. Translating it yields CASSYDKGATDTQYF.

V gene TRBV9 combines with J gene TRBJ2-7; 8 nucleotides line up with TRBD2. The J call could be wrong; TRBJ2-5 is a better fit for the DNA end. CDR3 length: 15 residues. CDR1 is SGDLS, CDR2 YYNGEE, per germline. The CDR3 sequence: CASSPVAGQAGTQYF. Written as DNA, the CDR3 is TGTGCCAGCAGCCCTGTAGCGGGGCAGGCTGGGACCCAGTACTTC.

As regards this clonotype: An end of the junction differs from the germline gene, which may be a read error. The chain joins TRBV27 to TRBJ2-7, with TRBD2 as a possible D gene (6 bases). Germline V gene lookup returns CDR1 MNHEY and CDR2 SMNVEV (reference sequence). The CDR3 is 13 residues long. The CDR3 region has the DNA TGTGCCAGCGGTTTTGGGACTTCCTACGAGCAGTACTTC. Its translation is CASGFGTSYEQYF.

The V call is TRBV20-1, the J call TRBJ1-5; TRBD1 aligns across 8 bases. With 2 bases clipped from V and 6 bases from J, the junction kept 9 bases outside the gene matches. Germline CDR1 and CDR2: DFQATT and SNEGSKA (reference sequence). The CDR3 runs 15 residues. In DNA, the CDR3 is TGCAGTGCTAGAAAGGACAGGGATCAGGTTCAGCCCCAGCATTTT. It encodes CSARKDRDQVQPQHF.

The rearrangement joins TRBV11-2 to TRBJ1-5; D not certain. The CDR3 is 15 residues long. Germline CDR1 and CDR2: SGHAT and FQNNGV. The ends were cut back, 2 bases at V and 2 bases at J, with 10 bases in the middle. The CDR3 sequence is CASSLHQEGNQPQHF. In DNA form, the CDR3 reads TGTGCCAGCAGCTTACATCAGGAGGGCAATCAGCCCCAGCATTTT. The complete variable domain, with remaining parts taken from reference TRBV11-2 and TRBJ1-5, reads EAGVAQSPRYKIIEKRQSVAFWCNPISGHATLYWYQQILGQGPKLLIQFQNNGVVDDSQLPKDRFSAERLKGVDSTLKIQPAKLEDSAVYLCASSLHQEGNQPQHFGDGTRLSIL.

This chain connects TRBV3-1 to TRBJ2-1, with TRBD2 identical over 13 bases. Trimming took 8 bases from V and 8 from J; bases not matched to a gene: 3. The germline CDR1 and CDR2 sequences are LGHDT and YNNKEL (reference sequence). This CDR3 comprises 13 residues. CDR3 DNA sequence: TGTGCCAGCGGACTAGCGGGAGTAGATGAGCAGTTCTTC. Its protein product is CASGLAGVDEQFF.

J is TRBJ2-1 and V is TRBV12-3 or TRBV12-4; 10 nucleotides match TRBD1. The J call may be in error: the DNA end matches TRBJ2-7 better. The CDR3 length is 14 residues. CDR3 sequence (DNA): TGTGCCAGCAGTTTAGAGACAGGGGGCGATGAGCAGTACTTC. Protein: CASSLETGGDEQYF.

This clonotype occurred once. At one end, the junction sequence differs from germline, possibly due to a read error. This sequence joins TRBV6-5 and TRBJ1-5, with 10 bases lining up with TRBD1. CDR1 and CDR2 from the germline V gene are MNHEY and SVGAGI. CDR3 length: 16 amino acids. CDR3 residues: CAGSYSMGTGAQPQHF. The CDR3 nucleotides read TGTGCCGGCAGTTACTCGATGGGGACAGGGGCGCAGCCCCAGCATTTT.

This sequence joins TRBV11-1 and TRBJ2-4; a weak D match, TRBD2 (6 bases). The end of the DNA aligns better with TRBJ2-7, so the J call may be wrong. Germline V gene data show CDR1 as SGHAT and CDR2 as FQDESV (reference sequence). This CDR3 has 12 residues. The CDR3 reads CASSLKRDEQYF. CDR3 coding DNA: TGTGCCAGCAGCCTCAAGCGGGACGAGCAGTACTTC.

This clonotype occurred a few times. CDR3 loop: CASSRIRSEGGRRNEQFF. Written as DNA, the CDR3 is TGTGCCAGCAGCCGAATTAGGAGTGAGGGCGGGAGGAGGAATGAGCAGTTCTTC. The gene calls are TRBV11-2 and TRBJ2-1, with 8 positions matching TRBD2. There are 18 residues in the CDR3. V shed 5 bases, J shed 7 bases, and the junction held 19 bases outside the gene matches. The germline V gene has CDR1 SGHAT and CDR2 FQNNGV. Using reference TRBV11-2 and TRBJ2-1 for the parts outside the CDR3, the full variable domain is EAGVAQSPRYKIIEKRQSVAFWCNPISGHATLYWYQQILGQGPKLLIQFQNNGVVDDSQLPKDRFSAERLKGVDSTLKIQPAKLEDSAVYLCASSRIRSEGGRRNEQFFGPGTRLTVL.

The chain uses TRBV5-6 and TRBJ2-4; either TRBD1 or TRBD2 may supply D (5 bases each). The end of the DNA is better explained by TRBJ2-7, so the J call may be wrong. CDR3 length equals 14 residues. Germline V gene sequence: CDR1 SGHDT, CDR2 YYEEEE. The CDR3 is CASFEVGTQYEQYF. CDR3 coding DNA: TGTGCCAGCTTTGAAGTCGGGACCCAGTACGAGCAGTACTTC.

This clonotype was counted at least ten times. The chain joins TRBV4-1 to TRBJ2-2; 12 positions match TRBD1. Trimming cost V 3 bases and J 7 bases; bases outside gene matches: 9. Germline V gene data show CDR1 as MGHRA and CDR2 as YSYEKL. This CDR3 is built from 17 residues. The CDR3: CASSQETGQGAGGELFF. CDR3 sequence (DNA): TGCGCCAGCAGCCAGGAAACGGGACAGGGGGCAGGCGGGGAGCTGTTTTTT.